Listed here are 31 T cell receptor beta chains from one sample, sequenced in a study of patients and donors after allogeneic stem cell transplantation (TCRdb year 2020). The method was RT-PCR. Sequencing took place on a NextSeq 550. TCRdb trimmed the raw reads at Q25, called clones with MiXCR and kept productive beta chains. Merged by CDR3 protein, the rows form single entries marked with the most common genes and DNA. This sample gives more than 150,000 distinct CDR3 sequences in total; around two fifths of them show up just once. The top ten constitute about 33% of the sample. What was sequenced was blood, either unsorted or a sorted T cell fraction (not recorded which). The receptors originated from a human donor who was either an allogeneic HSCT recipient or a stem cell or donor lymphocyte infusion donor (not recorded which). It is not recorded whose cells these are; they may come from a transplant donor.

DNA of the CDR3: TGTGCCAGTAAGGGCGTGGACTCACCCCTCCACTTT. This gives the protein CASKGVDSPLHF. The chain is built from TRBV6-2 or TRBV6-3 and TRBJ1-6; D is uncertain. Germline V gives CDR1 MNHEY, CDR2 SVGEGT. Trimming took 9 bases from V and 10 from J, leaving 13 bases between them. The CDR3 contains 12 residues.

This clonotype was counted only a few times. The chain uses TRBV28 and TRBJ1-1; tentatively, D is TRBD1 (5 bases). This CDR3 has 14 residues. V lost 4 bases, J lost 1 base, and 10 bases lay in between. The germline gives CDR1 MDHEN, CDR2 SYDVKM. CDR3 amino acids: CASSSGTQNTEAFF. The CDR3 DNA sequence: TGTGCCAGCAGTTCAGGGACGCAGAACACTGAAGCTTTCTTT.

The V gene is TRBV7-9, the J gene TRBJ1-2; D is uncertain. The CDR3 loop spans 15 amino acids. CDR1 SEHNR and CDR2 FQNEAQ come from the germline V gene (reference sequence). V shed 7 bases and J shed 4 bases, with 19 bases lying between them. The DNA for the CDR3 is TGTGCCAGCACCCTAACACCTCGGGGATCCTATGGCTACACCTTC. The encoded protein is CASTLTPRGSYGYTF.

This clonotype was detected a few times. The chain uses TRBV5-6 and TRBJ1-3; D unclear. Trimming removed 0 bases from V and 0 bases from J, with 7 bases in between. The CDR3 extends over 15 amino acids. The germline V gene has CDR1 SGHDT and CDR2 YYEEEE. The CDR3 sequence is CASSLALSSGNTIYF. Written as DNA, the CDR3 is TGTGCCAGCAGCTTGGCACTAAGCTCTGGAAACACCATATATTTT.

This rearrangement joins TRBV12-3 or TRBV12-4 to TRBJ2-3; 7 bases fit TRBD1. This CDR3 has 15 amino acids. Trimming at V came to 6 bases and at J to 2 bases, leaving 8 bases not matched to a gene. As DNA, the CDR3 is TGTGCCAGCAGCCAGACAGGGAAGCCCACAGATACGCAGTATTTT. This sequence encodes CASSQTGKPTDTQYF.

The V and J genes are TRBV6-5 and TRBJ1-6, with D unresolved. Trimming removed 6 bases at V and 16 bases at J, with 16 bases between. This CDR3 is built from 12 residues. The V gene's germline CDR1 is MNHEY and CDR2 SVGAGI. Here the CDR3 reads CASSDNQRYLHF. The DNA for the CDR3 is TGTGCCAGCAGCGACAACCAACGCTATCTCCACTTT.

This rearrangement joins TRBV27 to TRBJ2-1, with 8 positions matching TRBD1. Germline assignment: CDR1 MNHEY and CDR2 SMNVEV (reference sequence). V shed 8 bases, J shed 0 bases, and the junction held 9 bases outside the gene matches. CDR3 length equals 16 residues. In DNA form, the CDR3 reads TGTGCCAGCCGAACGACAGGGGCCAGCTCCTACAATGAGCAGTTCTTC. Its protein is CASRTTGASSYNEQFF.

The chain joins TRBV12-3 or TRBV12-4 to TRBJ1-5, with TRBD1 matching 7 bases. CDR3 length: 13 amino acids. The junction had 7 bases not matched to a gene; V was cut back by 11 bases and J by 3 bases. The CDR3 DNA reads as TGTGCCGTAGGAGACAGGGACAATCAGCCCCAGCATTTT. This sequence encodes CAVGDRDNQPQHF.

This clonotype was recorded only once. V usage is TRBV21-1 and J usage is TRBJ2-3; the table's D call TRBD2 went unverified against the DNA. TRBV21-1 counts as a pseudogene. This CDR3 comprises 14 residues. The CDR3 nucleotides read TGTGCCAGCAGCAAAGATGAGGGTTTGGATACGCAGTATTTT. It specifies CASSKDEGLDTQYF.

This clonotype was seen more than once but under ten times. This chain joins TRBV29-1 and TRBJ2-5, with a weak D call TRBD2 (5 bases). Deletions cut 3 bases from V and 4 bases from J, with 12 bases between. The germline V gene encodes CDR1 SQVTM and CDR2 ANQGSEA. CDR3 length: 13 amino acids. CDR3 nucleotide sequence: TGCAGCGTTGAGAGCGAAAGCGGAGAGACCCAGTACTTC. Encoded protein: CSVESESGETQYF.

This clonotype was observed at least ten times. J is TRBJ2-5 and V is TRBV20-1; D unclear. With 5 bases removed from V and 3 bases from J, the gap between germline ends came to 10 bases. The CDR3 is 12 residues long. Germline lookup yields CDR1 DFQATT and CDR2 SNEGSKA (reference sequence). The CDR3 bases are TGCAGTGCTCACTTTGCCGAAGAGACCCAGTACTTC. Protein sequence: CSAHFAEETQYF.

Of note for this clonotype: At one end, the junction sequence differs from germline, possibly due to a read error. CDR3 residues: CASKNQPYGNQPQHF. In nucleotides, the CDR3 is TGTGCCAGCAAGAACCAACCCTACGGAAATCAGCCACAGCATTTT. The chain joins TRBV6-5 to TRBJ1-5; D call uncertain. Germline V gene data show CDR1 as MNHEY and CDR2 as SVGAGI. This CDR3 is built from 15 residues.

This clonotype has more than one count but fewer than ten. This chain links TRBV4-2 with TRBJ1-2; 9 positions agree with TRBD1. Losses at the gene ends were 1 base for V and 8 bases for J; bases not matched to a gene: 5. The CDR3 extends over 14 amino acids. Germline CDR1 is LGHNA and CDR2 is YNFKEQ. The CDR3 DNA is TGTGCCAGCAGCCAAGTGCGGACAGGGGACGGCTACACCTTC. It specifies CASSQVRTGDGYTF.

The J gene is TRBJ1-1, the V gene TRBV6-2 or TRBV6-3; TRBD1 matches 8 bases. J gave up 3 bases and V 7 bases, and 10 bases lay outside the gene matches. The CDR3 is 15 amino acids. Per the germline V gene, CDR1 is MNHEY and CDR2 is SVGEGT. CDR3 amino acids: CASIRTGYIDTEAFF. The CDR3 nucleotides are TGTGCCAGCATCAGGACAGGGTATATTGACACTGAAGCTTTCTTT.

V gene TRBV7-2 combines with J gene TRBJ1-1; tentative D call: TRBD1 (5 bases). The ends were cut back, 10 bases at V and 3 bases at J, with 9 bases in the middle. The CDR3 sequence is 11 residues long. Germline lookup yields CDR1 SGHTA and CDR2 FQGNSA. This CDR3 reads CATGGDTEAFF. CDR3 DNA sequence: TGTGCCACTGGGGGGGACACTGAAGCTTTCTTT.

This clonotype was detected only a few times. The chain joins TRBV27 to TRBJ2-4, with D tentatively TRBD2 (6 bases). Germline values: CDR1 MNHEY, CDR2 SMNVEV (reference sequence). The CDR3 spans 16 residues. V was shortened by 3 bases and J by 0 bases, with 12 bases between the two germline ends. The DNA of the CDR3 is TGTGCCAGCAGTTTGGCGGGGTCGCTAGCCAAAAACATTCAGTACTTC. Amino acids: CASSLAGSLAKNIQYF.

V usage is TRBV18 and J usage is TRBJ1-1; tentatively, D is TRBD1 (6 bases). V lost 4 bases, J lost 1 base, and 16 bases lay in between. CDR1 is KGHSH and CDR2 is LQKENI in the germline V gene. This CDR3 spans 16 amino acids. CDR3 DNA: TGTGCCAGCTCACGTGACCGTTTGACAGGGAACACTGAAGCTTTCTTT. As protein: CASSRDRLTGNTEAFF.

V gene TRBV12-3 or TRBV12-4 combines with J gene TRBJ2-2; D unresolved. Trimming removed 3 bases at V and 0 bases at J, with 11 bases between. This CDR3 region has 16 residues. The chain's CDR3 is CASSFQAASNTGELFF. The CDR3 DNA reads TGTGCCAGCAGTTTTCAGGCAGCCTCGAACACCGGGGAGCTGTTTTTT.

The sample holds a few counts of this clonotype. The gene calls are TRBV20-1 and TRBJ1-2, with D possibly TRBD1 on 6 matching bases. The CDR3 totals 15 residues. Germline values: CDR1 DFQATT, CDR2 SNEGSKA (reference sequence). The germline V and J ends were trimmed by 8 bases and 2 bases, with 21 bases remaining between them. The CDR3 DNA follows: TGCAGTTCGGAAAATCAGGGGAAGGAGAACTATGGCTACACCTTC. Encoded protein: CSSENQGKENYGYTF.

The chain couples TRBV24-1 to TRBJ2-3; no firm D call. The V gene's germline CDR1 is KGHDR and CDR2 SFDVKD. Trimming removed 7 bases from V and 1 base from J, with 5 bases in between. This CDR3 is built from 12 residues. The CDR3, as DNA: TGTGCCACCAGAGGCCGCACAGATACGCAGTATTTT. Its translation: CATRGRTDTQYF.

The chain joins TRBV6-6 to TRBJ1-1; D not resolved. Deletions cut 0 bases from V and 2 bases from J, with 4 bases between. The CDR3 runs 13 residues. The V gene's germline CDR1 is MNHNY and CDR2 SVGAGI (reference sequence). The CDR3 loop reads CASSYSVNTEAFF. Here the CDR3 DNA reads TGTGCCAGCAGTTACTCCGTCAACACTGAAGCTTTCTTT.

This clonotype appeared a few times. The V gene is TRBV7-2, the J gene TRBJ1-3; 7 nucleotides agree with TRBD1. Germline V gives CDR1 SGHTA, CDR2 FQGNSA. The CDR3 covers 17 residues. Trimming removed 2 bases from V and 0 bases from J; junction bases left unmatched: 7. CDR3 DNA sequence: TGTGCCAGCAGCTTATGGGACAGAAGAAACTCTGGAAACACCATATATTTT. It specifies CASSLWDRRNSGNTIYF.

In its sample, this clonotype was seen a few times. CDR3 coding DNA: TGTGCCTGGAGTGTACGGAGCACTGAAGCTTTCTTT. It translates to CAWSVRSTEAFF. The chain joins TRBV30 to TRBJ1-1; no clear D gene. Germline values: CDR1 GTSNPN, CDR2 SVGIG (reference sequence). Trimming removed 0 bases at V and 4 bases at J, with 6 bases between. CDR3 length: 12 residues.

This clonotype turned up a few times. This rearrangement joins TRBV11-1 to TRBJ1-1, with 9 nucleotides matching TRBD1. Germline CDR1 reads SGHAT; CDR2 reads FQDESV (reference sequence). The CDR3 totals 14 residues. Unmatched junction bases numbered 4, after V lost 5 bases and J lost 3 bases. CDR3 bases: TGTGCCAGCAGCACGGACAGGGGATACACTGAAGCTTTCTTT. This codes for CASSTDRGYTEAFF.

The chain carries TRBV29-1 and TRBJ2-6; D gene unclear. This CDR3 region has 13 residues. V was trimmed by 7 bases and J by 1 base, leaving 8 bases between them. Germline lookup yields CDR1 SQVTM and CDR2 ANQGSEA. CDR3 region: CSARGSGANVLTF. The CDR3 region has the DNA TGCAGCGCCCGAGGATCTGGGGCCAACGTCCTGACTTTC. Complete variable domain (other parts from reference TRBV29-1 and TRBJ2-6): SAVISQKPSRDICQRGTSLTIQCQVDSQVTMMFWYRQQPGQSLTLIATANQGSEATYESGFVIDKFPISRPNLTFSTLTVSNMSPEDSSIYLCSARGSGANVLTFGAGSRLTVL.

The chain combines TRBV2 with TRBJ1-2, with 8 bases that match TRBD1. Germline V lookup: CDR1 SNHLY, CDR2 FYNNEI. V lost 8 bases and J lost 12; bases outside the gene matches: 14. The CDR3 is made up of 13 amino acids. The CDR3 DNA follows: TGTGCCAGCCGCATGGGACAGGCATCCCCCGACACCTTC. It yields the protein CASRMGQASPDTF.

The chain is built from TRBV7-2 and TRBJ2-3; D perhaps matches TRBD1 (6 bases). Trimming left V 9 bases short and J 6 bases short, with 19 bases between. This CDR3 spans 14 amino acids. Germline V gene data show CDR1 as SGHTA and CDR2 as FQGNSA. The CDR3 nucleotides read TGTGCCAGTCGGACAAGGGACATCGTGGATACGCAGTATTTT. As protein: CASRTRDIVDTQYF.

This clonotype was observed a handful of times. The chain carries TRBV7-8 and TRBJ1-5; D possibly corresponds to TRBD1 (6 bases). From germline, CDR1 is SGHVS and CDR2 FQNEAQ. The CDR3 is made up of 17 amino acids. The V gene lost 1 base and the J gene lost 1 base, with 14 bases spanning the gap. The CDR3 DNA reads as TGTGCCAGCAGCTTAGACAGGGTAGCCCACAGCAATCAGCCCCAGCATTTT. Its translation is CASSLDRVAHSNQPQHF.

This clonotype was picked up a small number of times. This rearrangement joins TRBV5-8 to TRBJ1-1; 8 positions match TRBD1. V gave up 0 bases and J gave up 2 bases; unmatched junction bases: 6. Per germline, CDR1 SGHTS and CDR2 YDEGEE. The CDR3 is 16 amino acids. For the CDR3, the DNA is TGTGCCAGCAGCTTGGGGCAGGGGGCGGGAAACACTGAAGCTTTCTTT. It specifies CASSLGQGAGNTEAFF.

This rearrangement joins TRBV12-3 or TRBV12-4 to TRBJ1-2; 8 bases align to TRBD1. This CDR3 contains 13 residues. V shed 6 bases and J 3 bases; nucleotides not matched to a gene: 3. The chain's CDR3 is CASRKQGDYGYTF. The CDR3, as DNA: TGTGCCAGCAGGAAACAGGGGGACTATGGCTACACCTTC.

Only a few counts were recorded for this clonotype. This chain joins TRBV18 and TRBJ2-7; 10 nucleotides line up with TRBD2. The germline V gene has CDR1 KGHSH and CDR2 LQKENI. The V and J ends lost 0 bases and 4 bases, in that order; junction bases with no gene match: 6. This CDR3 has 16 amino acids. The CDR3 region has the DNA TGTGCCAGCTCACCACCGAGTAAAGCGGGAGGGTACGAGCAGTACTTC. Translating it yields CASSPPSKAGGYEQYF. Full variable domain (outside the CDR3, taken from reference TRBV18 and TRBJ2-7): NAGVMQNPRHLVRRRGQEARLRCSPMKGHSHVYWYRQLPEEGLKFMVYLQKENIIDESGMPKERFSAEFPKEGPSILRIQQVVRGDSAAYFCASSPPSKAGGYEQYFGPGTRLTVT.